The 13 T cell receptor beta chains given below trace back to one sample, sequenced in a study of shared clonotypes between healthy human individuals. The assay was immunoSEQ multiplex PCR, and TCRdb's table has in-frame clones only and misses some. The table has about 710,000 clones, around three quarters seen once; the top ten hold around 2%. Sequences were obtained from memory CD4+ T cells sorted from blood. Subset here: CD45RA-negative fraction. The receptors come from a woman between 25 and 40 years old in good health.

The sample holds one count of this clone. The chain combines TRBV5-4 with TRBJ2-3; TRBD2 matches 10 bases. J was trimmed by 0 bases and V by 5 bases; bases with no gene match: 6. CDR1 is SGHNT and CDR2 is YYREEE in the germline V gene (reference sequence). This CDR3 comprises 16 residues. Here the CDR3 reads CASRGELAGSTDTQYF. CDR3 coding DNA: TGTGCCAGCAGGGGTGAACTAGCGGGAAGCACAGATACGCAGTATTTT.

The genes are TRBV7-2 and TRBJ1-1, with TRBD1 as a possible D gene (5 bases). The V gene's germline CDR1 is SGHTA and CDR2 FQGNSA. The CDR3 is 14 residues long. Trimming took off 5 bases at V and 1 base at J, with 11 bases between the two ends. CDR3 bases: TGTGCCAGCAGCCGGGGACGGACGAACACTGAAGCTTTCTTT. This translates into CASSRGRTNTEAFF. Together with reference TRBV7-2 and TRBJ1-1, the CDR3 gives the full variable domain: GAGVSQSPSNKVTEKGKDVELRCDPISGHTALYWYRQSLGQGLEFLIYFQGNSAPDKSGLPSDRFSAERTGGSVSTLTIQRTQQEDSAVYLCASSRGRTNTEAFFGQGTRLTVV.

This clone appeared a few times. The DNA of the CDR3 is TGCGCCAGCAGTGCAACAGGGTGGAATGAGCAGTTCTTC. Protein sequence: CASSATGWNEQFF. The V call is TRBV10-1, the J call TRBJ2-1; D possibly corresponds to TRBD1 (6 bases). This CDR3 has 13 residues. Germline CDR1 and CDR2: WNHNN and SYGVQD (reference sequence). V was cut by 4 bases and J by 7 bases, with 11 bases left in between.

The CDR3 region has the DNA TGTGCCAGCAGCCAGGGCCGAGGGAATAGCAATCAGCCCCAGCATTTT. Translating it yields CASSQGRGNSNQPQHF. V gene TRBV5-8 combines with J gene TRBJ1-5; tentative D call: TRBD1 (5 bases). Germline V CDR1 and CDR2: SGHTS, YDEGEE. Trimming left V 4 bases short and J 0 bases short, with 14 bases between. This CDR3 comprises 16 residues.

Here the CDR3 DNA reads TGTGCCAGCAGTGAATACGCGACAGGGAGTAGCAATCAGCCCCAGCATTTT. It specifies CASSEYATGSSNQPQHF. The V gene is TRBV6-1, the J gene TRBJ1-5; 7 bases match TRBD1. The V gene end was trimmed by 2 bases and the J gene end by 0 bases; junction bases not matched to a gene: 7. The germline V gene has CDR1 MNHNS and CDR2 SASEGT. This CDR3 contains 17 residues.

The chain has TRBV7-2 and TRBJ2-1; the match to TRBD2 covers 7 bases. V was pared by 4 bases and J by 5 bases, with 5 bases of the junction left unmatched. The germline V gene encodes CDR1 SGHTA and CDR2 FQGNSA. There are 14 residues in the CDR3. This CDR3 is CASSYGTTNNEQFF. The CDR3, as DNA: TGTGCCAGCAGCTACGGGACTACCAACAATGAGCAGTTCTTC. Full variable domain (remainder filled in from reference TRBV7-2 and TRBJ2-1): GAGVSQSPSNKVTEKGKDVELRCDPISGHTALYWYRQSLGQGLEFLIYFQGNSAPDKSGLPSDRFSAERTGGSVSTLTIQRTQQEDSAVYLCASSYGTTNNEQFFGPGTRLTVL.

The chain combines TRBV15 with TRBJ2-7, with TRBD1 identical over 9 bases. The CDR3 has 15 amino acids. Germline lookup yields CDR1 LNHNV and CDR2 YYDKDF (reference sequence). Trimming cost V 2 bases and J 8 bases; bases outside gene matches: 10. The DNA of the CDR3 is TGTGCCACCAGCAGAACACTGGGACAGGGCGTCCAGCAGTACTTC. Its protein is CATSRTLGQGVQQYF.

V usage is TRBV4-2 and J usage is TRBJ1-4; TRBD1 might be the D (5 bases). Trimming removed 2 bases from V and 7 bases from J, with 14 bases in between. This CDR3 has 15 residues. In germline, CDR1 is LGHNA, CDR2 YNFKEQ. The chain's CDR3 is CASSQTGQGGEKLFF. The CDR3 nucleotides are TGTGCCAGCAGCCAAACGGGTCAGGGTGGTGAAAAACTGTTTTTT.

This chain connects TRBV21-1 to TRBJ1-5. TRBV21-1 is marked as a pseudogene. The CDR3 totals 13 residues. For the CDR3, the DNA is TGTGCCAGCAGCGGAGTGGGGTCTCAGCCCCAGCATTTT. Translated: CASSGVGSQPQHF.

The V and J genes are TRBV13 and TRBJ2-7; maybe TRBD1 (5 bases). This CDR3 is 13 amino acids long. Germline lookup yields CDR1 PRHDT and CDR2 FYEKMQ (reference sequence). With 4 bases removed from V and 6 bases from J, the gap between germline ends came to 13 bases. Here the CDR3 DNA reads TGTGCCAGCAGCTCCAGGGTTCCGGGCGAGCAGTACTTC. This sequence encodes CASSSRVPGEQYF. Full variable domain (remainder filled in from reference TRBV13 and TRBJ2-7): AAGVIQSPRHLIKEKRETATLKCYPIPRHDTVYWYQQGPGQDPQFLISFYEKMQSDKGSIPDRFSAQQFSDYHSELNMSSLELGDSALYFCASSSRVPGEQYFGPGTRLTVT.

A note on this clone: Relative to the germline gene, one junction end is altered; a read error may explain this. The rearrangement joins TRBV20-1 to TRBJ1-4; no definite D call. CDR3 length equals 11 residues. Germline lookup yields CDR1 DFQATT and CDR2 SNEGSKA (reference sequence). The CDR3 DNA follows: TGCAGTGCCAGAGTCAGAGAAAAACTGTTTTTT. The encoded protein is CSARVREKLFF.

This clone was seen more than once but under ten times. The CDR3 DNA is TGTGCCAGTAGTATACAGGTTACGAACACTGAAGCTTTCTTT. Translated, it gives CASSIQVTNTEAFF. This chain joins TRBV19 and TRBJ1-1, with no clear D. Germline lookup yields CDR1 LNHDA and CDR2 SQIVND (reference sequence). This CDR3 has 14 residues. V lost 2 bases to trimming and J lost 1 base, with 8 bases between them.

This clone has more than one count but fewer than ten. The genes are TRBV5-1 and TRBJ2-2, with D unresolved. The CDR3 extends over 15 amino acids. CDR1 and CDR2 from the germline V gene are SGHRS and YFSETQ. V was trimmed by 4 bases and J by 3 bases, leaving 13 bases between them. The CDR3, as DNA: TGCGCCAGCAGCCCAAGGCCGGAATACACCGGGGAGCTGTTTTTT. This sequence encodes CASSPRPEYTGELFF.